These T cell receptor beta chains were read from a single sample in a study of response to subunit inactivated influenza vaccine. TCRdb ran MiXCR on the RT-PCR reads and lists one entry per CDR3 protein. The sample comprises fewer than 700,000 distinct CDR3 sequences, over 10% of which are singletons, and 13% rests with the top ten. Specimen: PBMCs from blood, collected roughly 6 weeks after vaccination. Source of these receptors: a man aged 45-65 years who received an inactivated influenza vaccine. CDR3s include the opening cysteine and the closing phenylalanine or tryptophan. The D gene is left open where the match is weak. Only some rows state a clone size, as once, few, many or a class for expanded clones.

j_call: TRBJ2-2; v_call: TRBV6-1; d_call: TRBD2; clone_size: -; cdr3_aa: CASSRSPPGGTGELFF; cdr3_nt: TGTGCCAGCAGCCGATCCCCTCCGGGGGGAACCGGGGAGCTGTTTTTT
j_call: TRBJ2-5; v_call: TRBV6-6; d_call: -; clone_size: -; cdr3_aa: CASGSGETQYF; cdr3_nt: TGTGCCAGCGGTAGCGGCGAGACCCAGTACTTC
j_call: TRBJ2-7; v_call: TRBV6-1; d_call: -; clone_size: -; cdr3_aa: CASSVDSLTYEQYF; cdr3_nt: TGTGCCAGCAGTGTGGACAGTCTAACCTACGAGCAGTACTTC
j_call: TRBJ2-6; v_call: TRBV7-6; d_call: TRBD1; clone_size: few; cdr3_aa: CASSLPPGQGIEAGANVLTF; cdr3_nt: TGTGCCAGCAGCTTACCGCCGGGACAGGGGATTGAGGCTGGGGCCAACGTCCTGACTTTC
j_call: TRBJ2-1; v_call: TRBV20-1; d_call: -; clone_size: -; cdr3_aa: CSANIAEVIDNEQFF; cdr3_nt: TGCAGTGCCAACATAGCGGAAGTCATTGACAATGAGCAGTTCTTC
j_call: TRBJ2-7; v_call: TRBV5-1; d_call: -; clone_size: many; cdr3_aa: CASSFSGLSYEQYF; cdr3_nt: TGCGCCAGCAGCTTCTCAGGGTTGAGCTACGAGCAGTACTTC
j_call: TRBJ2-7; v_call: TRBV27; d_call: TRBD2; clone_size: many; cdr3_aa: CASSSGSGGYEQYF; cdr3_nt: TGTGCCAGCAGTTCGGGAAGCGGGGGTTACGAGCAGTACTTC
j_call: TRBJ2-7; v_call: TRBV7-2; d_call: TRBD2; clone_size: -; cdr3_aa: CASSYLAGGEQYF; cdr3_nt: TGTGCCAGCAGCTACTTAGCGGGAGGGGAGCAGTACTTC
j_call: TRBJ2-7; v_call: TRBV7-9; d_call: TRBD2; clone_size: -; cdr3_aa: CASSSPGTSGGSYEQYF; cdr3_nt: TGTGCCAGCAGCTCCCCCGGGACTAGCGGGGGGAGTTACGAGCAGTACTTC
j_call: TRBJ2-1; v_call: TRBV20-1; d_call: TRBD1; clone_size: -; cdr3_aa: CSADRGGNEQFF; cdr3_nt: TGCAGTGCAGACAGGGGGGGCAATGAGCAGTTCTTC
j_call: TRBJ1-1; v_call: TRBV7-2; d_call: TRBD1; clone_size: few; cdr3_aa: CASSLRRDRNTEAFF; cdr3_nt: TGTGCCAGCAGCCTACGGAGGGACAGGAACACTGAAGCTTTCTTT
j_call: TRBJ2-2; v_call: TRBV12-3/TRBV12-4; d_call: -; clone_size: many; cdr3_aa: CASGLGGTGELFF; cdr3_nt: TGTGCCAGCGGCTTGGGGGGAACCGGGGAGCTGTTTTTT
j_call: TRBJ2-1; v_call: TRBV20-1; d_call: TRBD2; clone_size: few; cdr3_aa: CSARDGTSGRAGQFF; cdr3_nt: TGCAGTGCTAGAGACGGGACTAGCGGGAGGGCCGGGCAGTTCTTC
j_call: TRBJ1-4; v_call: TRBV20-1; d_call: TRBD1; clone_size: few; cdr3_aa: CSASGGSLNEKLFF; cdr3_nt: TGCAGTGCATCAGGGGGCAGTTTGAATGAAAAACTGTTTTTT
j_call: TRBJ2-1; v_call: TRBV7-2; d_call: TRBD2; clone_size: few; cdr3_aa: CASSLVGGRAGEQFF; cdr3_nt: TGTGCCAGCAGCTTAGTTGGCGGGAGGGCCGGTGAGCAGTTCTTC
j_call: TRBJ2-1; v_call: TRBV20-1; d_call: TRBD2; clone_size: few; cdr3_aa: CSARDSSGSYNEQFF; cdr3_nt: TGCAGTGCTAGAGATTCTAGCGGGAGTTACAATGAGCAGTTCTTC
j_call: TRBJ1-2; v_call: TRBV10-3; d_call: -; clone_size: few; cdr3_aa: CAISDMAGARYGYTF; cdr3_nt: TGTGCCATCAGTGACATGGCAGGGGCGCGGTATGGCTACACCTTC
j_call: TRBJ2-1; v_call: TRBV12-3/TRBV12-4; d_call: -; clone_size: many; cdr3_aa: CARILGSRRGRQFF; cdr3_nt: TGTGCCAGAATCTTAGGGAGTAGAAGGGGGAGGCAGTTCTTC
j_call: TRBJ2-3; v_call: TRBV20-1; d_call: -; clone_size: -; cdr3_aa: CCGRSPDTQYF; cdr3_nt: TGCTGTGGGAGGAGCCCAGATACGCAGTATTTT
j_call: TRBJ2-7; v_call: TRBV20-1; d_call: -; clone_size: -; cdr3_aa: CSASFFSEGEQYF; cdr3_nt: TGCAGTGCTAGTTTCTTTTCGGAGGGCGAGCAGTACTTC
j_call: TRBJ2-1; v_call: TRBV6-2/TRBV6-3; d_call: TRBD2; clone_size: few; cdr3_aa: CASSYSSSGIYNEQFF; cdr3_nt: TGTGCCAGCAGTTACAGTTCTAGCGGGATCTACAATGAGCAGTTCTTC
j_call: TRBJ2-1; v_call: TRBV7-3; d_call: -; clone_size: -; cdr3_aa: CASSPFGFNEQFF; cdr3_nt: TGTGCCAGCAGCCCATTTGGGTTCAATGAGCAGTTCTTC
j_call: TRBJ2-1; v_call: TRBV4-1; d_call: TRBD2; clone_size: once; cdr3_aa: CASSQEQRGAYNEQFF; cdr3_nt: TGCGCCAGCAGCCAAGAACAGCGGGGGGCCTACAATGAGCAGTTCTTC
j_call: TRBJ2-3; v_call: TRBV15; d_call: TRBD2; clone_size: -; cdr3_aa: CATSRDIPGAGADTQYF; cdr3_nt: TGTGCCACCAGCAGAGATATTCCTGGGGCGGGAGCAGATACGCAGTATTTT
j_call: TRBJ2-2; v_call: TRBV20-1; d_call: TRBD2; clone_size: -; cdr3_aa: CSASGPSGANTGELFF; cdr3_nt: TGCAGTGCTAGTGGCCCTAGCGGGGCGAACACCGGGGAGCTGTTTTTT
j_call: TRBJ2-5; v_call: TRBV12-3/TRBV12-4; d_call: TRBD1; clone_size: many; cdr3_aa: CASTVTGSLETQYF; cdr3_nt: TGTGCCAGCACCGTGACAGGGAGTTTGGAGACCCAGTACTTC
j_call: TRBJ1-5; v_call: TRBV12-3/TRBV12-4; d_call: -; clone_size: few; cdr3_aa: CASSLPGWGPQHF; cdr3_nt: TGTGCCAGCAGTTTACCTGGGTGGGGGCCCCAGCATTTT
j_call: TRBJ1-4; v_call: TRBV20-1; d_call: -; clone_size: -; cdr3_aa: CSAPQGLGEKLFF; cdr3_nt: TGCAGTGCTCCACAAGGGCTTGGTGAAAAACTGTTTTTT